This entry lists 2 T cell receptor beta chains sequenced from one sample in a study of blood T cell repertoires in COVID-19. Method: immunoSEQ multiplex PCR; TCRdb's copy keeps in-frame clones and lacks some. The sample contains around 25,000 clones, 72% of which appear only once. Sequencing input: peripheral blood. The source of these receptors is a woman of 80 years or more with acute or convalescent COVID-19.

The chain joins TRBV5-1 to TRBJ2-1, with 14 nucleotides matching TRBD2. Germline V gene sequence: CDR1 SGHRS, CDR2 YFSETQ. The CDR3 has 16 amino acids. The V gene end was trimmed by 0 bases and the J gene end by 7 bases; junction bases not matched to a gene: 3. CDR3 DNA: TGCGCCAGCAGCTTGGGGACTAGCGGGGGGAGGAATGAGCAGTTCTTC. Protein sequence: CASSLGTSGGRNEQFF.

CDR3 in amino acids: CASSVEGLAGEGTQYF. CDR3 sequence (DNA): TGTGCCAGCAGCGTAGAGGGACTAGCGGGGGAAGGGACGCAGTATTTT. This chain joins TRBV9 and TRBJ2-3, with TRBD2 matching 14 bases. Trimming removed 0 bases from V and 9 bases from J; junction bases left unmatched: 6. CDR1 is SGDLS, CDR2 YYNGEE, per germline. The CDR3 runs to 16 residues.